Many counts were recorded for the clone carrying this T cell receptor (beta chain). Its target is unknown. V lost 0 bases, J lost 5 bases, and 18 bases lay in between. This CDR3 has 16 residues. CDR1 is SGHRS, CDR2 YFSETQ, per germline. The library targeted TCRbeta and was prepared with unique molecular identifiers. In TCRdb, the PCR reads were re-called with MiXCR into one record per CDR3 protein. Of 550,000 to 800,000 distinct CDR3 sequences detected, 10% to 15% appear once; the ten largest clones hold approximately 0.8%. The data were obtained in a study of T-cell reconstitution after alpha-beta-depleted transplantation in children. Study-wide points: Several hundred expanded graft clones reportedly gave rise to the alpha-beta T cells present about two months after transplant. Surviving recipient T cells and intrathymic progenitors accounted for some patients' high TCRbeta diversity at day 60. The authors attributed T-cell counts and diversity one year after transplant mostly to newly produced T cells.

This clonotype was obtained from a girl aged 2-9 years with congenital amegakaryocytic thrombocytopenia, due to receive a stem cell transplant. The sample here was PBMCs, taken before TCRalphabeta/CD19-depleted stem cell transplant. This chain connects TRBV5-1 to TRBJ2-7; D perhaps matches TRBD2 (6 bases). CDR3 sequence (DNA): TGCGCCAGCAGCTTGGTTGGGACTGGCCGAGGGAACGAGCAGTACTTC. Encoded protein: CASSLVGTGRGNEQYF.